Listed below are T cell receptor beta chains from one sample, sequenced in a study of CD8 T cells in Susac syndrome. A single record per CDR3 protein comes from TCRdb applying MiXCR to the immunoSEQ multiplex PCR reads. The sample holds some 150,000 distinct CDR3 sequences, 94% seen once. Sequenced: CD4+ T cells from PBMCs. Receptors originate from a human donor in good health. Each CDR3 is given with its conserved first and last residue. Fields, in order: clone size, J gene, V gene, D gene, CDR3 DNA, CDR3 protein. The D gene is left open where the match is weak. Only some rows state a clone size, as once, few, many or a class for expanded clones.

size: NA
J: TRBJ2-7
V: TRBV10-3
D: NA
DNA: TGTGCCATCAGTGAACCTGGCCATGTTGGCGAGCAGTACTTC
CDR3: CAISEPGHVGEQYF

size: few
J: TRBJ1-1
V: TRBV6-6
D: NA
DNA: TGTGCCAGCAGTAACTTGAACACTGAAGCTTTCTTT
CDR3: CASSNLNTEAFF

size: NA
J: TRBJ1-2
V: TRBV12-3/TRBV12-4
D: TRBD1
DNA: TGTGCCAGCAGTTCCTGGACAGGCGTCAACTATGGCTACACCTTC
CDR3: CASSSWTGVNYGYTF

size: NA
J: TRBJ2-7
V: TRBV7-3
D: NA
DNA: TGTGCCAGCAGCCCCTCGAAGGGCGAGCAGTACTTC
CDR3: CASSPSKGEQYF

size: NA
J: TRBJ2-3
V: TRBV4-1
D: TRBD2
DNA: TGCGCCAGCAGCCAAGTAGTCTTGCGGGAGCTCACAGATACGCAGTATTTT
CDR3: CASSQVVLRELTDTQYF

size: NA
J: TRBJ2-1
V: TRBV20-1
D: TRBD2
DNA: TGCAGTGCTAGGGGGACTAGAAAACACAATGAGCAGTTCTTC
CDR3: CSARGTRKHNEQFF

size: NA
J: TRBJ2-7
V: TRBV7-2
D: NA
DNA: TGTGCCAGCAGCCTTGGATCGGGACACGAGGCCTACGAGCAGTACTTC
CDR3: CASSLGSGHEAYEQYF

size: NA
J: TRBJ1-5
V: TRBV5-6
D: TRBD1
DNA: TGTGCCAGCAGCCGGACGGGACAGGGTGTTGGCAATCAGCCCCAGCATTTT
CDR3: CASSRTGQGVGNQPQHF

size: NA
J: TRBJ2-7
V: TRBV20-1
D: TRBD2
DNA: TGCAGTGCTCCCTCCGGGACTAGCGGGAGGGCCAACTACGAGCAGTACTTC
CDR3: CSAPSGTSGRANYEQYF

size: NA
J: TRBJ2-6
V: TRBV6-1
D: TRBD2
DNA: TGTGCCACCTCCAGGATGGGACTAGCGGGCTCTGGGGCCAACGTCCTGACTTTC
CDR3: CATSRMGLAGSGANVLTF

size: NA
J: TRBJ2-5
V: TRBV30
D: NA
DNA: TGTGCCTGGAGTGTTCGCATACGAGAGACCCAGTACTTC
CDR3: CAWSVRIRETQYF

size: NA
J: TRBJ1-5
V: TRBV7-9
D: NA
DNA: TGTGCCAGCAGCTTAGGACAATTCGGTCAGCCCCAGCATTTT
CDR3: CASSLGQFGQPQHF

size: NA
J: TRBJ2-1
V: TRBV19
D: NA
DNA: TGTGCCAGTAGTCGGGGCGGAAGCTCCTACAATGAGCAGTTCTTC
CDR3: CASSRGGSSYNEQFF

size: NA
J: TRBJ1-3
V: TRBV3-1
D: NA
DNA: TGTGCCAGCAGCCTATGGGACCGCGGAAACACCATATATTTT
CDR3: CASSLWDRGNTIYF

size: NA
J: TRBJ1-2
V: TRBV9
D: NA
DNA: TGTGCCAGCAGCGCTGGAGGACTGGAGCACCCGAACTATGGCTACACCTTC
CDR3: CASSAGGLEHPNYGYTF

size: NA
J: TRBJ1-2
V: TRBV5-6
D: NA
DNA: TGTGCCAGCAGCTTGGGGGGCCAGAACTATGGCTACACCTTC
CDR3: CASSLGGQNYGYTF

size: NA
J: TRBJ2-1
V: TRBV12-3/TRBV12-4
D: TRBD2
DNA: TGTGCCAGCAGTCAAGACAAGCTAGCGGCTGGATACAATGAGCAGTTCTTC
CDR3: CASSQDKLAAGYNEQFF

size: NA
J: TRBJ2-3
V: TRBV29-1
D: NA
DNA: TGCAGCGTTGAAGGACGGAACACAGATACGCAGTATTTT
CDR3: CSVEGRNTDTQYF

size: NA
J: TRBJ2-1
V: TRBV5-1
D: TRBD2
DNA: TGCGCCAGCAGCTTGGGGACTAGCTCCTACAATGAGCAGTTCTTC
CDR3: CASSLGTSSYNEQFF

size: NA
J: TRBJ1-6
V: TRBV6-5
D: NA
DNA: TGTGCCAGCAAGGAAGGGGTGGGGTACTCACCCCTCCACTTT
CDR3: CASKEGVGYSPLHF

size: NA
J: TRBJ1-5
V: TRBV6-5
D: TRBD1
DNA: TGTGCCAGCAGTAGGTTCAGGGGGCAGGGGCAGCCCCAGCATTTT
CDR3: CASSRFRGQGQPQHF

size: NA
J: TRBJ2-7
V: TRBV27
D: TRBD1
DNA: TGTGCCAGCAGGGATTACAGGGGAGCCGAGCAGTACTTC
CDR3: CASRDYRGAEQYF

size: once
J: TRBJ1-1
V: TRBV20-1
D: NA
DNA: TGCAGTGCTAGAGCTACAGGCCATATGAACACTGAAGCTTTCTTT
CDR3: CSARATGHMNTEAFF

size: NA
J: TRBJ2-7
V: TRBV5-4
D: TRBD2
DNA: TGTGCCAGCAGCTTGCGGCAGGGGTGGGGCGGGAGGTCTACCTACGAGCAGTACTTC
CDR3: CASSLRQGWGGRSTYEQYF

size: NA
J: TRBJ2-1
V: TRBV5-1
D: NA
DNA: TGCGCCAGCAGCTTGACTACAACTTGGGATGAGCAGTTCTTC
CDR3: CASSLTTTWDEQFF

size: NA
J: TRBJ1-3
V: TRBV5-1
D: NA
DNA: TGCGCCAGCAGCCTGGAGGGCGGAAACACCATATATTTT
CDR3: CASSLEGGNTIYF

size: NA
J: TRBJ1-2
V: TRBV6-5
D: TRBD1
DNA: TGTGCCAGCAGTTCGCTGACAGGGATGGGGTATGGCTACACCTTC
CDR3: CASSSLTGMGYGYTF

size: NA
J: TRBJ2-2
V: TRBV6-1
D: NA
DNA: TGTGCCAGCGTTACGGCCGGGGAGCTGTTTTTT
CDR3: CASVTAGELFF

size: NA
J: TRBJ2-1
V: TRBV20-1
D: NA
DNA: TGCAGTGCTGACGGGGATTTGAGTGAGCAGTTCTTC
CDR3: CSADGDLSEQFF

size: NA
J: TRBJ1-5
V: TRBV24-1
D: NA
DNA: TGTGCCACCAGTACGGGGTCTGTTAGCAATCAGCCCCAGCATTTT
CDR3: CATSTGSVSNQPQHF

size: NA
J: TRBJ2-7
V: TRBV12-3/TRBV12-4
D: TRBD1
DNA: TGTGCCAGCAGGCCACCGGGACAGAACTACGAGCAGTACTTC
CDR3: CASRPPGQNYEQYF

size: NA
J: TRBJ2-3
V: TRBV24-1
D: TRBD1
DNA: TGTGCCACCAGTGCTCGGCCGGGACAGGGTCGTTTCGCAGATACGCAGTATTTT
CDR3: CATSARPGQGRFADTQYF

size: NA
J: TRBJ2-5
V: TRBV12-3/TRBV12-4
D: NA
DNA: TGTGCCAGCAGGAGGACTTCCTGGGAGACCCAGTACTTC
CDR3: CASRRTSWETQYF

size: NA
J: TRBJ2-1
V: TRBV5-1
D: TRBD2
DNA: TGCGCCAGCAGCCCGGAAGGGACTAGCGGGAACAATGAGCAGTTCTTC
CDR3: CASSPEGTSGNNEQFF

size: NA
J: TRBJ2-3
V: TRBV5-4
D: TRBD2
DNA: TGTGCCAGCAGCTCACAGCGGGAGGCAGATACGCAGTATTTT
CDR3: CASSSQREADTQYF

size: NA
J: TRBJ2-5
V: TRBV4-2
D: NA
DNA: TGTGCCAGCAGCCCGGACCCGGGGTGGACCCAGTACTTC
CDR3: CASSPDPGWTQYF

size: NA
J: TRBJ2-2
V: TRBV9
D: TRBD1
DNA: TGTGCCAGCAGCGTATTCCCTGACAGGGACACCGGGGAGCTGTTTTTT
CDR3: CASSVFPDRDTGELFF

size: NA
J: TRBJ2-5
V: TRBV5-1
D: NA
DNA: TGCGCCAGCAGCTTGGCAGGGAAAGAGACCCAGTACTTC
CDR3: CASSLAGKETQYF

size: NA
J: TRBJ2-7
V: TRBV5-1
D: NA
DNA: TGCGCCAGCAGCCGGGGACAAGTGGGGTCCAACTACGAGCAGTACTTC
CDR3: CASSRGQVGSNYEQYF

size: NA
J: TRBJ1-1
V: TRBV10-2
D: NA
DNA: TGCGCCAGCAGTGAGCCCAACGGGGGTGAAGCTTTCTTT
CDR3: CASSEPNGGEAFF

size: NA
J: TRBJ2-7
V: TRBV20-1
D: TRBD1
DNA: TGCAGTGCTAGAGGTCACAGGGGGAGTTACTACGAGCAGTACTTC
CDR3: CSARGHRGSYYEQYF

size: NA
J: TRBJ1-2
V: TRBV10-2
D: NA
DNA: TGCGCCAGCAGCCTAAGGGCGAGCTATGGCTACACCTTC
CDR3: CASSLRASYGYTF

size: NA
J: TRBJ1-1
V: TRBV6-6
D: NA
DNA: TGTGCCAGCAGTTACGCCGGACAGAACACTGAAGCTTTCTTT
CDR3: CASSYAGQNTEAFF

size: NA
J: TRBJ2-5
V: TRBV20-1
D: NA
DNA: TGCAGTGCTGACGACGAGACCCAGTACTTC
CDR3: CSADDETQYF

size: NA
J: TRBJ2-1
V: TRBV9
D: NA
DNA: TGTGCCAGCAGCGTAAAGTCTGGAAGGGAGAGCTCCTACAATGAGCAGTTCTTC
CDR3: CASSVKSGRESSYNEQFF

size: NA
J: TRBJ2-1
V: TRBV6-1
D: NA
DNA: TGTGCCAGCAGTTCACAGGGTAACTCCTACAATGAGCAGTTCTTC
CDR3: CASSSQGNSYNEQFF

size: NA
J: TRBJ2-2
V: TRBV14
D: TRBD2
DNA: TGTGCCAGCAGCCACCGGACTAGCGGAGCCCTCCCCGGGGAGCTGTTTTTT
CDR3: CASSHRTSGALPGELFF

size: NA
J: TRBJ1-1
V: TRBV9
D: NA
DNA: TGTGCCAGCAGCGTAGAGGCATCACCCATGAACACTGAAGCTTTCTTT
CDR3: CASSVEASPMNTEAFF

size: NA
J: TRBJ1-2
V: TRBV5-6
D: TRBD1
DNA: TGTGCCAGCAGCTCCCCTCGCGGGACAGGCTATGGCTACACCTTC
CDR3: CASSSPRGTGYGYTF

size: NA
J: TRBJ1-2
V: TRBV6-5
D: NA
DNA: TGTGCCAGCAGTTACAGGGGGTCAGGGCAGAACTATGGCTACACCTTC
CDR3: CASSYRGSGQNYGYTF

size: NA
J: TRBJ1-2
V: TRBV4-1
D: NA
DNA: TGCGCCAGCAGCTTAAGGCCACTCCCGGACTATGGCTACACCTTC
CDR3: CASSLRPLPDYGYTF

size: NA
J: TRBJ2-5
V: TRBV27
D: NA
DNA: TGTGCCAGCAGTTTATCGGCGCGGTGGGGAACCCAGTACTTC
CDR3: CASSLSARWGTQYF

size: NA
J: TRBJ2-5
V: TRBV5-6
D: TRBD2
DNA: TGTGCCAGCAGCTTCAGCGGGAGGAAAGAGACCCAGTACTTC
CDR3: CASSFSGRKETQYF